A selection of T cell receptor beta chains follows, all from one sample in a study of T-cell reconstitution after alpha-beta-depleted transplantation in children. TCRdb used MiXCR to reprocess the PCR reads, holding one entry per CDR3 protein. In the table there are about half a million distinct CDR3 sequences, around 13% of which are singletons. This specimen consisted of PBMCs from the stem cell graft donor, obtained from the stem cell graft. These receptors all stem from a human donor who donated a stem cell graft to a child with combined immunodeficiency. The CDR3 runs from the conserved cysteine through the conserved F or W. The D gene is left open where the match is weak. Clone sizes are given selectively: once, few, many, or a class where the clone is expanded.

CASNRDSLYEQYF TGCGCCAGCAACCGGGACAGTCTTTACGAGCAGTACTTC few TRBJ2-7 TRBD1 TRBV5-1
CASSIVDGQPQHF TGTGCCAGTAGTATAGTCGACGGACAGCCCCAGCATTTT few TRBJ1-5 - TRBV19
CASSVDPPGVTDTQYF TGTGCCAGCAGCGTAGACCCCCCGGGGGTGACAGATACGCAGTATTTT few TRBJ2-3 - TRBV9
CASSPNTKPQHF TGTGCCAGCAGTCCAAACACCAAGCCCCAGCATTTT - TRBJ1-5 - TRBV12-3/TRBV12-4
CASSTQGTTNEKLFF TGCGCCAGCAGCACACAGGGAACAACTAATGAAAAACTGTTTTTT - TRBJ1-4 - TRBV5-1
CASSSSGDTGELFF TGTGCTAGCAGCTCTAGCGGGGACACCGGGGAGCTGTTTTTT - TRBJ2-2 TRBD2 TRBV7-7
CSAQLDTGELFF TGCAGCGCACAATTAGACACCGGGGAGCTGTTTTTT many TRBJ2-2 - TRBV29-1
CASSQADREAGELFF TGCGCCAGCAGCCAAGCGGACAGGGAGGCAGGGGAGCTGTTTTTT - TRBJ2-2 TRBD1 TRBV4-1
CASSTPMGALGLGSLHF TGTGCCAGCAGTACCCCTATGGGGGCCCTGGGCTTAGGGTCCCTCCACTTT many TRBJ1-6 - TRBV12-3/TRBV12-4
CASSRTGNNEKLFF TGTGCCAGCAGCCGAACAGGGAATAATGAAAAACTGTTTTTT - TRBJ1-4 - TRBV7-8
CASSPRGDSSTEYF TGTGCCAGCAGCCCCCGGGGGGATAGCTCGACCGAGTACTTC many TRBJ2-7 TRBD2 TRBV9
CASSLAGVYNEQFF TGTGCCAGCAGCTTAGCGGGGGTCTACAATGAGCAGTTCTTC many TRBJ2-1 TRBD2 TRBV5-1
CASRGGFEQYF TGTGCCAGCAGGGGGGGCTTCGAGCAGTACTTC few TRBJ2-7 - TRBV27
CASSLLPHQETQYF TGTGCCAGCAGTTTACTCCCTCACCAAGAGACCCAGTACTTC - TRBJ2-5 - TRBV12-3/TRBV12-4
CASSLARGRVLGGNEQFF TGTGCCAGCAGCTTAGCGCGCGGGAGGGTCCTCGGGGGTAATGAGCAGTTCTTC many TRBJ2-1 TRBD2 TRBV11-1
CASSKEPPATGNPLNEQFF TGTGCCAGCAGCAAGGAGCCCCCTGCTACAGGGAACCCCCTCAATGAGCAGTTCTTC - TRBJ2-1 - TRBV3-1
CASSYSDLSSYNEQFF TGTGCCAGCAGTTACTCGGACCTTAGCTCCTACAATGAGCAGTTCTTC few TRBJ2-1 - TRBV6-2/TRBV6-3
CSAPRGNQPQHF TGCAGTGCCCCAAGAGGCAATCAGCCCCAGCATTTT - TRBJ1-5 - TRBV20-1
CASSLVAVTGEETQYF TGTGCCAGCAGCTTAGTTGCTGTAACAGGGGAAGAGACCCAGTACTTC few TRBJ2-5 TRBD1 TRBV7-2
CASSLLSGFQETQYF TGTGCCAGCAGTCTGCTTTCCGGCTTCCAAGAGACCCAGTACTTC many TRBJ2-5 - TRBV6-2/TRBV6-3
CASSSWTGDSDEQFF TGTGCCAGCAGTTCGTGGACAGGTGATTCGGATGAGCAGTTCTTC many TRBJ2-1 TRBD1 TRBV6-2/TRBV6-3
CASSKGPEQFF TGTGCCAGCAGCAAGGGCCCTGAGCAGTTCTTC few TRBJ2-1 - TRBV21-1
CASSLIGTGGYTF TGTGCCAGCAGCTTGATCGGGACGGGTGGCTACACCTTC many TRBJ1-2 - TRBV5-5
CASSYPRQGSYEQYF TGTGCCAGCAGTTACCCAAGACAGGGGTCCTACGAGCAGTACTTC many TRBJ2-7 TRBD1 TRBV6-7
CASSFQSAGPDTQYF TGTGCCAGCAGCTTCCAGTCGGCGGGCCCAGATACGCAGTATTTT few TRBJ2-3 - TRBV9
CSVTTVTYEQYF TGCAGCGTCACCACAGTAACCTACGAGCAGTACTTC many TRBJ2-7 - TRBV29-1
CSVEWTSGPSTDTQYF TGCAGCGTTGAATGGACTAGCGGACCTAGCACAGATACGCAGTATTTT many TRBJ2-3 TRBD2 TRBV29-1
CASSPPGWSETQYF TGTGCCAGCAGCCCACCGGGGTGGTCAGAGACCCAGTACTTC few TRBJ2-5 - TRBV12-3/TRBV12-4
CASSPRIGNSPLHF TGTGCCAGCAGTCCCCGCATAGGGAATTCACCCCTCCACTTT few TRBJ1-6 - TRBV12-3/TRBV12-4
CASSQETSGYNEQFF TGCGCCAGCAGCCAAGAAACTAGCGGGTACAATGAGCAGTTCTTC many TRBJ2-1 TRBD2 TRBV4-3
CSARGTGEDYEQYF TGCAGTGCTAGAGGGACAGGGGAGGATTACGAGCAGTACTTC few TRBJ2-7 TRBD1 TRBV20-1
CASSPHNSPLHF TGTGCCAGCAGCCCACATAATTCACCCCTCCACTTT few TRBJ1-6 - TRBV12-3/TRBV12-4
CASTTGGRGYTF TGTGCCAGCACAACAGGGGGTCGGGGCTACACCTTC many TRBJ1-2 TRBD1 TRBV12-3/TRBV12-4
CASSYSQGRYEQYF TGTGCCAGCAGTTACTCGCAGGGGAGGTACGAGCAGTACTTC many TRBJ2-7 - TRBV6-5
CASSYKDGAGGLQETQYF TGTGCCAGCAGTTACAAGGATGGGGCGGGAGGCCTCCAAGAGACCCAGTACTTC - TRBJ2-5 TRBD2 TRBV6-2/TRBV6-3
CASLGLAGGIQSLHTQYF TGTGCCAGCCTGGGACTAGCGGGGGGAATCCAATCTCTACATACGCAGTATTTT many TRBJ2-3 TRBD2 TRBV9
CASSQESPRNSLYNEQFF TGCGCCAGCAGCCAAGAATCCCCTAGGAACTCTCTCTACAATGAGCAGTTCTTC - TRBJ2-1 - TRBV4-3
CASSLGIRNQPQHF TGCGCCAGCAGCTTGGGTATCCGAAATCAGCCCCAGCATTTT few TRBJ1-5 - TRBV5-1
CSVEDRGDYNEQFF TGCAGCGTTGAAGACAGGGGCGATTACAATGAGCAGTTCTTC - TRBJ2-1 - TRBV29-1
CASSPNSGTGNEKLFF TGTGCCAGCAGCCCCAATTCCGGGACAGGGAATGAAAAACTGTTTTTT - TRBJ1-4 TRBD1 TRBV11-1